These 30 T cell receptor beta chains originate from one sample sequenced in a study of T cells expressing NK-cell markers. TCRdb processed the 5' RACE reads again and assigns one entry to each CDR3 protein, with no DNA. The table for this sample gives about 150,000 distinct CDR3 sequences. Sequencing was carried out using blood T cells: a sorted CD56 or NKG2C T cell subset, CD4+ or CD8+ T cells, or bulk PBMC T cells (not recorded which). Receptors were obtained from a woman in her forties or fifties in good health.

V usage is TRBV7-9 and J usage is TRBJ2-2; with no DNA, the TCRdb D assignment of TRBD2 cannot be verified. Germline loops: CDR1 SEHNR, CDR2 FQNEAQ (reference sequence). The CDR3 covers 12 residues. The CDR3 sequence: CASPSSTGELFF.

V gene TRBV5-5 combines with J gene TRBJ1-1; without DNA, the TCRdb call of TRBD1 cannot be checked. The CDR3 extends over 16 amino acids. Germline assignment: CDR1 SGHKS and CDR2 YYEKEE (reference sequence). CDR3 region: CASSLYPGGAGTEAFF.

This chain joins TRBV29-1 and TRBJ2-7; with no DNA, the TCRdb D assignment of TRBD1 cannot be verified. Germline lookup yields CDR1 SQVTM and CDR2 ANQGSEA. This CDR3 spans 14 amino acids. CDR3 loop: CSAPPGTGCIEQYF.

The chain couples TRBV2 to TRBJ1-2; the TCRdb call, TRBD1, lacks DNA for checking. The CDR3 covers 16 residues. Looked up from germline, CDR1 is SNHLY and CDR2 is FYNNEI. The CDR3 spells CASRGGGTPTNYGYTF.

The chain uses TRBV27 and TRBJ1-4; TCRdb names TRBD1, which stays unverified in the absence of DNA. Germline values: CDR1 MNHEY, CDR2 SMNVEV (reference sequence). The CDR3 spans 14 residues. This chain's CDR3 is CASSTRDRPEKLFF.

This chain links TRBV9 with TRBJ2-1; as DNA is missing, the TRBD2 call by TCRdb cannot be tested. The germline V gene encodes CDR1 SGDLS and CDR2 YYNGEE. The length of the CDR3 is 15 residues. CDR3: CASSGGPASYNEQFF.

The J gene is TRBJ2-2, the V gene TRBV27; lacking DNA, the TRBD1 call made by TCRdb goes unchecked. This CDR3 has 18 residues. CDR1 is MNHEY, CDR2 SMNVEV, per germline (reference sequence). CDR3 amino acids: CASSLGVMGGAGERELFF.

V is TRBV28 and J is TRBJ1-5. This CDR3 comprises 13 residues. CDR1 and CDR2 from the germline V gene are MDHEN and SYDVKM. The chain's CDR3 is CASSLVTDQPQHF.

The chain is built from TRBV27 and TRBJ2-5. The CDR3 loop spans 14 amino acids. The germline V gene has CDR1 MNHEY and CDR2 SMNVEV (reference sequence). CDR3 loop: CASSAMAREETQYF.

V is TRBV6-6 and J is TRBJ1-4; TCRdb outputs TRBD1, but without DNA this stays unchecked. This CDR3 is 16 amino acids long. The germline V gene encodes CDR1 MNHNY and CDR2 SVGAGI (reference sequence). The CDR3 loop is CASSFAPGPVGEKLFF.

V usage is TRBV10-3 and J usage is TRBJ1-1. This CDR3 is built from 13 residues. The germline V gene has CDR1 ENHRY and CDR2 SYGVKD. This CDR3 reads CAISDTVNTEAFF.

J is TRBJ1-2 and V is TRBV25-1; TCRdb indicates TRBD1, and absent DNA this call remains unverified. Germline V gene lookup returns CDR1 MGHDK and CDR2 SYGVNS. The CDR3 contains 16 residues. CDR3 sequence reads: CASSGPNEGEHYGYTF.

The chain links TRBV7-6 to TRBJ2-7; TCRdb's D call of TRBD2 is untestable without DNA. The germline CDR1 and CDR2 sequences are SGHVS and FNYEAQ. CDR3 size: 14 residues. CDR3 in amino acids: CASSLRVAGDEQYF. Variable domain in full (rest from reference TRBV7-6 and TRBJ2-7): GAGVSQSPRYKVTKRGQDVALRCDPISGHVSLYWYRQALGQGPEFLTYFNYEAQQDKSGLPNDRFSAERPEGSISTLTIQRTEQRDSAMYRCASSLRVAGDEQYFGPGTRLTVT.

This sequence joins TRBV19 and TRBJ2-7; TCRdb gives TRBD1 as the D gene, but with no DNA this cannot be confirmed. Germline values: CDR1 LNHDA, CDR2 SQIVND (reference sequence). The CDR3 is made up of 15 amino acids. The CDR3 sequence is CASSIWGASTYEQYF.

This chain links TRBV5-1 with TRBJ2-7; the D call from TCRdb, TRBD2, cannot be confirmed without DNA. CDR1 and CDR2 (germline): SGHRS, YFSETQ. The CDR3 totals 16 residues. The CDR3: CASSSIYRARGGEQYF. The whole variable domain, remainder taken from reference TRBV5-1 and TRBJ2-7, is KAGVTQTPRYLIKTRGQQVTLSCSPISGHRSVSWYQQTPGQGLQFLFEYFSETQRNKGNFPGRFSGRQFSNSRSEMNVSTLELGDSALYLCASSSIYRARGGEQYFGPGTRLTVT.

The chain couples TRBV24-1 to TRBJ2-2; TCRdb's D call, TRBD1, is unchecked because there is no DNA. The CDR3 extends over 14 amino acids. The germline V gene encodes CDR1 KGHDR and CDR2 SFDVKD. The chain's CDR3 is CATMDTPNTGELFF.

The rearrangement joins TRBV13 to TRBJ1-4. The V gene's germline CDR1 is PRHDT and CDR2 FYEKMQ (reference sequence). The CDR3 has 15 amino acids. This CDR3 is CASSTRRTVDEKLFF.

The CDR3 protein is CASSQEPLAGGGETQYF. This sequence joins TRBV4-1 and TRBJ2-5; TCRdb indicates TRBD2, and absent DNA this call remains unverified. This CDR3 is built from 17 residues. Per the germline V gene, CDR1 is MGHRA and CDR2 is YSYEKL.

The J gene is TRBJ1-2, the V gene TRBV20-1. Germline CDR1 and CDR2: DFQATT and SNEGSKA (reference sequence). The CDR3 contains 13 residues. The CDR3 sequence: CSARDTSMDGYTF.

The chain recombines TRBV7-7 with TRBJ2-5; there is no DNA to check the TCRdb D call of TRBD1. The length of the CDR3 is 15 residues. Germline loops: CDR1 SSHAT, CDR2 FNYEAQ (reference sequence). The CDR3 protein is CASSLSQGNGETQYF.

The chain joins TRBV11-2 to TRBJ2-4; the D call from TCRdb, TRBD2, cannot be confirmed without DNA. The CDR3 extends over 15 amino acids. CDR1 SGHAT and CDR2 FQNNGV come from the germline V gene. The CDR3 reads CASSLEAPVKNIQYF.

V usage is TRBV20-1 and J usage is TRBJ2-1. Looked up from germline, CDR1 is DFQATT and CDR2 is SNEGSKA (reference sequence). The CDR3 sequence is 13 residues long. The CDR3 is CSARDPTGHEQFF.

The V and J genes are TRBV5-6 and TRBJ2-1; the TRBD2 assignment by TCRdb is unverifiable without DNA. Looked up from germline, CDR1 is SGHDT and CDR2 is YYEEEE. The CDR3 extends over 19 amino acids. This CDR3 is CASSTESGTSGSSDNEQFF.

This sequence joins TRBV5-1 and TRBJ1-5. The germline CDR1 and CDR2 sequences are SGHRS and YFSETQ. This CDR3 spans 15 amino acids. Here the CDR3 reads CASSFGGGSNQPQHF.

The V gene is TRBV27, the J gene TRBJ2-1; the D call from TCRdb, TRBD2, cannot be confirmed without DNA. Per germline, CDR1 MNHEY and CDR2 SMNVEV (reference sequence). This CDR3 contains 17 residues. Here the CDR3 reads CASSTDLAPSSYNEQFF.

The V call is TRBV27, the J call TRBJ1-5; there is no DNA to check the TCRdb D call of TRBD1. The CDR3 extends over 17 amino acids. Germline CDR1 is MNHEY and CDR2 is SMNVEV (reference sequence). CDR3 in amino acids: CASSLGQGASSNQPQHF.

The V gene is TRBV20-1, the J gene TRBJ2-5; TCRdb returns TRBD2, unconfirmable since there is no DNA. The CDR3 runs 15 residues. Germline V lookup: CDR1 DFQATT, CDR2 SNEGSKA (reference sequence). CDR3 loop: CSARVLAGNQETQYF.

The rearrangement joins TRBV6-1 to TRBJ2-1; the TCRdb call, TRBD1, lacks DNA for checking. From germline, CDR1 is MNHNS and CDR2 SASEGT. CDR3 length: 15 residues. Here the CDR3 reads CASSLRQGVVDEQFF.

The rearrangement links TRBV24-1 to TRBJ2-3; TCRdb lists TRBD1, though no DNA is available to test this call. The CDR3 consists of 18 residues. Germline CDR1 and CDR2: KGHDR and SFDVKD. The CDR3 loop reads CATSDNDARGLWTDTQYF.

The CDR3 sequence: CASSLTPPGLAGVPSYNEQFF. The J gene is TRBJ2-1, the V gene TRBV27; the TCRdb D gene call, TRBD2, has no DNA to confirm it. The CDR3 totals 21 residues. The germline V gene has CDR1 MNHEY and CDR2 SMNVEV (reference sequence).